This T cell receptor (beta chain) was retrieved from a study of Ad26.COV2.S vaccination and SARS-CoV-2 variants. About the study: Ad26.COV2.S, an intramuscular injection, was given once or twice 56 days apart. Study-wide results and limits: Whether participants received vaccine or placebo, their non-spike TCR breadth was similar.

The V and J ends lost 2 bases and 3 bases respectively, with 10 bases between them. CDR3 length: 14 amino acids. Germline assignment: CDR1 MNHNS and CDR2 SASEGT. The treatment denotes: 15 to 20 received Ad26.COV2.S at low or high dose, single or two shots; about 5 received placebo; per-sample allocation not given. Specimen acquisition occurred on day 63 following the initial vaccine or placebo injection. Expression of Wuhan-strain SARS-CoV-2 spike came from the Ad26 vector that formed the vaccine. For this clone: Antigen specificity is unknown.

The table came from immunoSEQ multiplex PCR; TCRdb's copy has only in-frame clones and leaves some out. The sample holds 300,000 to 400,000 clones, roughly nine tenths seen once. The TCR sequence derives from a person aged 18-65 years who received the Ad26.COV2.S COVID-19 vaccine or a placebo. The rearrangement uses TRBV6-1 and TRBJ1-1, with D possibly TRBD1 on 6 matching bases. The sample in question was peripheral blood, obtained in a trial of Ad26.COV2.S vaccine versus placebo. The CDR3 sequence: CASSESYRDTEAFF. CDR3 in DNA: TGTGCCAGCAGTGAATCGTACAGGGACACTGAAGCTTTCTTT.